This T cell receptor beta chain was sequenced during a study of neurological immune-mediated disorders (dated 2019 in TCRdb). General notes on the study: Using UMI-based sequencing, the study compared peripheral blood TCR-beta repertoires from patients with HTLV-I-associated myelopathy (HAM/TSP), patients with multiple sclerosis, and healthy controls. The approximately 99 TCR-beta libraries included longitudinal samples, technical triplicates and paired sorted CD4+ and CD8+ T-cell subsets alongside PBMC samples. The cohort included around 70 subjects: 14 with HAM/TSP, about 34 with multiple sclerosis, and 20 or so healthy controls. The paper's findings and limits, for the study overall: Expanded clones from different subjects shared no identical CDR3 amino acid sequences, which suggests that TCR-beta repertoires were private in all groups. The highest TCR clonal expansion was observed in HAM/TSP patients, whereas the lowest was observed in MS patients, even when compared with healthy controls.

For this chain, trimming is 0 bases at the V end and 1 base at the J end, and the number of junction bases without a gene match is 7. The CDR3 has 18 amino acids, counting the end cysteine and phenylalanine. Just CDR3 DNA is preserved here, 54 bases in frame from base 1. Per the germline V gene, SGHRS is the CDR1 and YFSETQ is the CDR2. This clonotype has at least ten counts. Its cognate antigen has yet to be identified. Qualities for individual bases were not recorded, and no much larger clone is one base off. Libraries from unsorted PBMCs were made from 2 million PBMCs kept in RNAlater at -80 degrees C until RNA extraction. Peripheral blood was subjected to Ficoll-Hypaque density gradient centrifugation to isolate PBMCs, which were then cryopreserved in liquid nitrogen. cDNA was synthesized by template-switch 5'RACE using a primer with a 10-nucleotide random unique molecular identifier that tagged each TCR transcript. Every sequencing run yielded over 160 million TCR-beta sequences covering 15-18 subjects. The RNeasy kit was used for extraction of total RNA. Using the KAPA Real-time Library Amplification kit, TCR-beta VDJ regions were amplified with primers for the TCR constant region and the 5'RACE anchor. A first PCR added sample indexes and Illumina adaptors, and a second PCR then raised library yield. The roughly 650 bp TCR product was size-selected on a 2% E-gel SizeSelection system after Ampure bead purification. Before pooling, libraries had their quality checked on a Bioanalyzer, their concentration measured with Qubit, and their quantity determined with the Kapa Library Quantification kit. Libraries were sequenced paired-end 2 x 150 bp on an Illumina HiSeq 2500. To increase sequence diversity, roughly 25-31% phiX was spiked into each library pool. Turning to the authors' computational methods: Quality-filtered reads were processed with the UMI-based MiGEC pipeline, and over 85% of raw TCR sequences were removed by the MiGEC pipeline during error correction. VDJ genes were aligned to IMGT germline references, and each clonotype was defined by a unique CDR3 amino acid sequence together with V-J genes. VDJtools evaluated clonal expansion, Shannon diversity and CDR3 relatedness (CalcPairwiseDistances, ClusterSamples); CLCbio workbench built phylogenetic trees. Clones with at least 8 unique UMIs were defined as expanded, with this threshold being based on coefficient-of-variation modelling across technical triplicates. TCRdb passed the public sequencing reads through fastp at Q25 and MiXCR, retaining productive beta sequences. Each record represents a unique CDR3 protein, reported with the most common genes and DNA among its rows. TCRdb assigned the V and J calls; the authors' analysis was not used. This sample has 48,000 or so distinct CDR3 sequences in its table, and 10% of those were observed once. The ten largest clonotypes hold 21% of the sample.

Sequencing input: PBMCs. This sequence uses TRBV5-1 and TRBJ2-4, with 10 middle bases fitting TRBD2. The sequence was obtained from a woman aged 40 to 50 with HTLV-1-associated myelopathy (HAM/TSP). CDR3 region: CASSLGAGGRFAKNIQYF. The DNA is as follows: TGCGCCAGCAGCTTGGGAGCGGGGGGGCGATTCGCCAAAAACATTCAGTACTTC.